This TCR beta chain comes out of a study of blood T cell repertoires in COVID-19. Overall study context: The United States, Italy and Spain supplied acute and convalescent COVID-19 samples. Nucleic acid was either cDNA or gDNA, and it came from T cells, B-cell-depleted T cells, or PBMCs.

The CDR3 sequence is 13 residues long. Between the trimmed V and J ends, which lost 4 bases and 2 bases, there was a span of 11 bases. CDR1 is DFQATT and CDR2 is SNEGSKA in the germline V gene (reference sequence). How the authors handled the data: The assay estimated nucleated cells by amplifying reference gene primers. Clones were read by immunoSEQ multiplex PCR, and TCRdb kept only the in-frame ones, dropping some. The DNA gave D and trimming, while V, J and clone size come from that table. This repertoire shows about 89,000 clones, less than 80% found once; its top ten account for 13% to 15%. This receptor was obtained from a woman older than 75 with acute or convalescent COVID-19. The source material was peripheral blood. The chain couples TRBV20-1 to TRBJ1-1; no firm D call. CDR3 DNA: TGCAGTGCTATTGAGAGGGTAAACACTGAAGCTTTCTTT. It yields the protein CSAIERVNTEAFF.